The clone carrying this T cell receptor beta chain came up a few times. Antigen: not known. The assay was immunoSEQ multiplex PCR, and TCRdb's table has in-frame clones only and misses some. The sample has tens of thousands of clones, around 76% seen once. The sample is drawn from a study of a mutant IDH1 vaccine in newly diagnosed glioma. Overall study context: Patients got their first vaccination 4-6 weeks after radiotherapy alone, or with temozolomide cycles.

Study-wide points: There seemed to be no relation between pseudoprogression and changes in top peripheral T cell clonotypes. Overall, more than 80% of patients had vaccine-induced immune responses.

Stated time point: week 23, last vaccination. The vaccine gave 300 ug of a 20-mer mutant IDH1 peptide subcutaneously per dose. The study enrolled donors with new WHO grade 3 or 4 IDH1-mutant, ATRX-lost astrocytomas. The V end lost 2 bases, the J end lost 5 bases, and 3 bases lay between the germline ends. CDR1 is SNHLY and CDR2 is FYNNEI in the germline V gene. The CDR3 runs to 11 residues. The chain carries TRBV2 and TRBJ2-5; D is ambiguous. The sequence derives from a man between 45 and 60 years old with glioma. Sequencing was performed on PBMCs, taken from a glioma patient whose treatment included an IDH1 peptide vaccine. CDR3 sequence: CASSEKETQYF. Written as DNA, the CDR3 is TGTGCCAGCAGTGAAAAGGAGACCCAGTACTTC.